The sequence of this T cell receptor beta chain was determined in a study of cytomegalovirus exposure and HLA in healthy donors. The wider study: Later, an analysis reported that the roughly 120 validation repertoires had used the same platform as the 500 to 800 first-cohort repertoires. Study outcomes and limitations: Clusters of TCRs from the first cohort tended to co-occur in the 100 to 150 validation repertoires (as a later analysis found). A list of more than 150 TCR beta chains associated with cytomegalovirus was given.

In regard to this clone: Its antigen remains unknown.

Data came from immunoSEQ multiplex PCR; TCRdb stores just in-frame clones and leaves some out. The data contain fewer than 200,000 clones, around 86% of them singletons. J gave up 6 bases and V 1 base, and 9 bases lay outside the gene matches. Germline CDR1 is SEHNR and CDR2 is FQNEAQ (reference sequence). The CDR3 covers 16 residues. The genes are TRBV7-9 and TRBJ2-7; TRBD1 matches 10 bases. The sequenced sample consisted of PBMCs. This receptor was identified in a young man in good health and CMV-seropositive. The CDR3 nucleotides read TGTGCCAGCAGCTTAGGTAGGACAGGGGGTCTTCCCGAGCAGTACTTC. This sequence encodes CASSLGRTGGLPEQYF.